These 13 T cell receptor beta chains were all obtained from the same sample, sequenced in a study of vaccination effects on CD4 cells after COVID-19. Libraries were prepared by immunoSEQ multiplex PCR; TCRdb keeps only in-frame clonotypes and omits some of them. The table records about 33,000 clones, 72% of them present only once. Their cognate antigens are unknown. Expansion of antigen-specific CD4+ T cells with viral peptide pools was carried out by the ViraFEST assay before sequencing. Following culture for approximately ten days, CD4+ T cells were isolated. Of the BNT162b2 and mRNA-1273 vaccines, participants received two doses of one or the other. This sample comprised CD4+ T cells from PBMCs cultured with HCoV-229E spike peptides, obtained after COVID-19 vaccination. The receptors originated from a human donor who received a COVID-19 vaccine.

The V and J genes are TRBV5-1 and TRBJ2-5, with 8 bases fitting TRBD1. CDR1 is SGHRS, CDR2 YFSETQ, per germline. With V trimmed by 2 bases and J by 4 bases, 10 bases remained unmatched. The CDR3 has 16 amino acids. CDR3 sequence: CASSLFPRGQAETQYF. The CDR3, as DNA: TGCGCCAGCAGCTTATTTCCCAGGGGGCAGGCAGAGACCCAGTACTTC.

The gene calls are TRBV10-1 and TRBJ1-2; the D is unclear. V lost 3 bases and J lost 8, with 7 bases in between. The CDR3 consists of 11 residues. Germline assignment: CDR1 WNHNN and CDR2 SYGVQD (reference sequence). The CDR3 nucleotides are TGCGCCAGCAGTGATACATACGGCTACACCTTC. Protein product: CASSDTYGYTF.

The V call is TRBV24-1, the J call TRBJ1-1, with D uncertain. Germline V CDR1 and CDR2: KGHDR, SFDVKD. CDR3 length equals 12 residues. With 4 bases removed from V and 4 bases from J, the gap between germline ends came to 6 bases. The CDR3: CATSEAGTEAFF. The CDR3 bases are TGTGCCACCAGTGAAGCAGGCACTGAAGCTTTCTTT.

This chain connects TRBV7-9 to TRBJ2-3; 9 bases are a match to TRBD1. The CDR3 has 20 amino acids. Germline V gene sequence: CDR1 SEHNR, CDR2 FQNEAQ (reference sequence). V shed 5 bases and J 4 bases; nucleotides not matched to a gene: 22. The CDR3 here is CASSTTRIPGQGVGADTQYF. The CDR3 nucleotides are TGTGCCAGCAGCACCACCAGAATACCGGGACAGGGAGTCGGGGCAGATACGCAGTATTTT. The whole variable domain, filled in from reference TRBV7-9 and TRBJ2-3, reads DTGVSQNPRHKITKRGQNVTFRCDPISEHNRLYWYRQTLGQGPEFLTYFQNEAQLEKSRLLSDRFSAERPKGSFSTLEIQRTEQGDSAMYLCASSTTRIPGQGVGADTQYFGPGTRLTVL.

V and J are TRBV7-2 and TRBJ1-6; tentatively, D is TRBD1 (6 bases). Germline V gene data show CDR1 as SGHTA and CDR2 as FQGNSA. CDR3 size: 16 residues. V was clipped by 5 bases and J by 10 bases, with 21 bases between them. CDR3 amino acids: CASSATVGGQGSPLHF. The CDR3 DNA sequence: TGTGCCAGCAGCGCAACGGTCGGGGGGCAAGGGTCACCCCTCCACTTT.

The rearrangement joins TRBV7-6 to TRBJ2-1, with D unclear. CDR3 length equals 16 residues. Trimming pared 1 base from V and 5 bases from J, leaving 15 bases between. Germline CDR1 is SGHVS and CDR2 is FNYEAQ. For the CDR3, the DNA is TGTGCCAGCAGCTTAGTTAGCCAGCTTAGTAACAATGAGCAGTTCTTC. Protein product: CASSLVSQLSNNEQFF.

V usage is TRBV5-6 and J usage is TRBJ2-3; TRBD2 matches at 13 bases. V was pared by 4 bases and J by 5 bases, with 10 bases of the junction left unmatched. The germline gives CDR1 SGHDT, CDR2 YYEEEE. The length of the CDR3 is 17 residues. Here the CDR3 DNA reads TGTGCCAGCAGCGGGGGGACCGGGACTAGCGGGGTAGATACGCAGTATTTT. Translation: CASSGGTGTSGVDTQYF.

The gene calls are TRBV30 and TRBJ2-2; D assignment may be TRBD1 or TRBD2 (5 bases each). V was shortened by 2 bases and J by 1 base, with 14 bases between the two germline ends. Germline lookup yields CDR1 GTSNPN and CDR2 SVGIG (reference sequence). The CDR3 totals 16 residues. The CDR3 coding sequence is TGTGCCTGGAGTCGGGATTGGGGCCGGAACACCGGGGAGCTGTTTTTT. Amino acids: CAWSRDWGRNTGELFF.

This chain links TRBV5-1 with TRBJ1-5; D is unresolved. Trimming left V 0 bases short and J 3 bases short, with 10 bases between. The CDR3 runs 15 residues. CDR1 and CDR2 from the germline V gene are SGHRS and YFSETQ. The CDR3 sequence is CASSLDGQPNQPQHF. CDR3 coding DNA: TGCGCCAGCAGCTTGGACGGTCAGCCCAATCAGCCCCAGCATTTT.

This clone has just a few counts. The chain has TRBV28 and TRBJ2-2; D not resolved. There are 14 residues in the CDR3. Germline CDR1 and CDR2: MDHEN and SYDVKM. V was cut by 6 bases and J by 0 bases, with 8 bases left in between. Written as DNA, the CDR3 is TGTGCCAGCAGAGTCTCTTCGAACACCGGGGAGCTGTTTTTT. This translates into CASRVSSNTGELFF.

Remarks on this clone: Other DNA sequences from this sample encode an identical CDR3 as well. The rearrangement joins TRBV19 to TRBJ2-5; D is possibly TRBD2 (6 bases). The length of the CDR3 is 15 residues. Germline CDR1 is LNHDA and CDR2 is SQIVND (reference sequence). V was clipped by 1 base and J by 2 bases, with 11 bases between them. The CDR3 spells CASSIGWAGQETQYF. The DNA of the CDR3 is TGTGCCAGTAGTATAGGTTGGGCGGGACAAGAGACCCAGTACTTC.

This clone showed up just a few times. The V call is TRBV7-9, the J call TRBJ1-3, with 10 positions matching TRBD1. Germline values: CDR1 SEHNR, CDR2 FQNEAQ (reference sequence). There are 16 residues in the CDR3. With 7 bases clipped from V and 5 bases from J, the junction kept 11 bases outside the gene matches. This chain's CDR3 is CASTRDPGQGRNTIYF. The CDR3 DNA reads TGTGCCAGCACCCGCGATCCGGGACAGGGGAGAAACACCATATATTTT.

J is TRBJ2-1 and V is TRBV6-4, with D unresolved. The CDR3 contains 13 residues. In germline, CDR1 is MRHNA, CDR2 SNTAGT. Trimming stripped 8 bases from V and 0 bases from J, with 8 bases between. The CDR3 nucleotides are TGTGCCAGCTTGCTTGGCTCCTACAATGAGCAGTTCTTC. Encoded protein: CASLLGSYNEQFF.